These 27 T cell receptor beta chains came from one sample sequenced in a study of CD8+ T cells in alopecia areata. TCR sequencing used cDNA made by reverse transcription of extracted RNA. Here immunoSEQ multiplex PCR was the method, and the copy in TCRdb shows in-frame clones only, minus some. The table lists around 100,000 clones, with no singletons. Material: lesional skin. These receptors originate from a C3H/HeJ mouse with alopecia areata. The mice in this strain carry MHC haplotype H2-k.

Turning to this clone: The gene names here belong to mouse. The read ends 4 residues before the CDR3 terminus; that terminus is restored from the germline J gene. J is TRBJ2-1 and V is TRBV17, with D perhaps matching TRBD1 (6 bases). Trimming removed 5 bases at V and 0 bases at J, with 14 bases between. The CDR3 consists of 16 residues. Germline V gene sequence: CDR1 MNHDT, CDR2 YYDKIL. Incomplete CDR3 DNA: TGTGCTAGCAGTTCCGGGACAATTTATAACTATGCT. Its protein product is CASSSGTIYNYA. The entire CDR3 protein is CASSSGTIYNYAEQFF. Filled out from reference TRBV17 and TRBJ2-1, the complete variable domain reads DTTVKQNPRYKLARVGKPVNLICSQTMNHDTMYWYQKKPNQAPKLLLFYYDKILNREADTFEKFQSSRPNNSFCSLYIGSAGLEYSAMYLCASSSGTIYNYAEQFFGPGTRLTVL.

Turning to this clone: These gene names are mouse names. CDR3 loop: CASSDPGGPKNTEVFF. CDR3 DNA (partial): TGTGCCAGCAGTGACCCAGGGGGCCCGAAAAACACA. This chain joins TRBV13-3 and TRBJ1-1; the match to TRBD1 covers 8 bases. Read data end 4 residues before the CDR3 end; the end is taken from the germline J gene. Trimming cost V 2 bases and J 1 base; bases outside gene matches: 7. The CDR3 extends over 16 amino acids. Germline-derived CDR1 and CDR2 are NNHDY and SYVADS.

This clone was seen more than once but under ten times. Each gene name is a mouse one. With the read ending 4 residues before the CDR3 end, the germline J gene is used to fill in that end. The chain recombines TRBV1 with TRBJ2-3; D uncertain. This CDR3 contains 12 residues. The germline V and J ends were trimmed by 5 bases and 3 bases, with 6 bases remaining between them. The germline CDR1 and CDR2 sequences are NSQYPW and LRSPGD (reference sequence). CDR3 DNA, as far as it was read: TGCACCTGCAGTCAGCCAGCAGAA. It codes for CTCSQPAE. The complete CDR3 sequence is CTCSQPAETLYF.

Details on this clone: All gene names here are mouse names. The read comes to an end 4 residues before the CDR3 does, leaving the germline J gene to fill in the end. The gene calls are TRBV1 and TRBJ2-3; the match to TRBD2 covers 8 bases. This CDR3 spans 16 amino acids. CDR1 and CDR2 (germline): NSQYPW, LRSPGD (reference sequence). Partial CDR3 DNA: TGCACCTGCAGTGCAGATCGAGGCGGGACTGGAGAA. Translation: CTCSADRGGTGE. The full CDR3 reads CTCSADRGGTGETLYF.

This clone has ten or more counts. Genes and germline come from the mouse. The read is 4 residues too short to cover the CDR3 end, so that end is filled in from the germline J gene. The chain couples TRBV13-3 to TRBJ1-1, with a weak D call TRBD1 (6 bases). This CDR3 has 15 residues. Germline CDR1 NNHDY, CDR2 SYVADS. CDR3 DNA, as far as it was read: TGTGCCAGCAGTGATGCAACACTGGGGGGGCGA. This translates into CASSDATLGGR. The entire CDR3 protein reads CASSDATLGGREVFF.

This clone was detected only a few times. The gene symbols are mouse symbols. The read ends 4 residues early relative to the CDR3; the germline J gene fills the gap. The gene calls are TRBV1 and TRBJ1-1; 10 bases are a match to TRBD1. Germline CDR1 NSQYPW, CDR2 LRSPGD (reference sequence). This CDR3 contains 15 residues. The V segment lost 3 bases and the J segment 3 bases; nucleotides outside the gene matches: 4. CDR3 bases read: TGCACCTGCAGTGCCTTGGGACAGGGGCACACA. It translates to CTCSALGQGHT. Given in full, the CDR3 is CTCSALGQGHTEVFF.

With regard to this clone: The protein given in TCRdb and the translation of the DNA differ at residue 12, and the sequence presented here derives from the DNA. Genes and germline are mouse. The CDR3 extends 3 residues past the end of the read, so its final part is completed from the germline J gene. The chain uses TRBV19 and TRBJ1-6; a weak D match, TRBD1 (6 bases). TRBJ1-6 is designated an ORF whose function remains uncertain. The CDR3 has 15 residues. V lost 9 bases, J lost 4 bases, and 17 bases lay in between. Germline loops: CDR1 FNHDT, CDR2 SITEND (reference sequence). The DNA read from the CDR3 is TGTGCCACCTTATCCCCGGGACAATATAATTCGCCC. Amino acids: CATLSPGQYNSP. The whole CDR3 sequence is CATLSPGQYNSPLYF.

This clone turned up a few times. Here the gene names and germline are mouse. The part of the CDR3 DNA that was read is TGTGCCAGCAGGACAGGGTCCGGG. Translation: CASRTGSG. The whole CDR3 is CASRTGSGQLYF. The chain carries TRBV13-3 and TRBJ2-2, with 7 bases matching TRBD1. The read terminates 4 residues ahead of where the CDR3 ends, so the germline J gene completes it. Trimming cost V 5 bases and J 6 bases; bases outside gene matches: 1. The CDR3 has 12 residues. Germline CDR1 and CDR2: NNHDY and SYVADS.

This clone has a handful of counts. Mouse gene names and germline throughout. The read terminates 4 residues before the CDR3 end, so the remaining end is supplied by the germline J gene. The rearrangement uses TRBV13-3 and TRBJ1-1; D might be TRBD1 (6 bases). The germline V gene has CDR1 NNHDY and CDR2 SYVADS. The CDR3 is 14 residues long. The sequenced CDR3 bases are TGTGCCAGCAGTGAATTTGGGGGGGCGATA. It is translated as CASSEFGGAI. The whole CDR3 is CASSEFGGAIEVFF.

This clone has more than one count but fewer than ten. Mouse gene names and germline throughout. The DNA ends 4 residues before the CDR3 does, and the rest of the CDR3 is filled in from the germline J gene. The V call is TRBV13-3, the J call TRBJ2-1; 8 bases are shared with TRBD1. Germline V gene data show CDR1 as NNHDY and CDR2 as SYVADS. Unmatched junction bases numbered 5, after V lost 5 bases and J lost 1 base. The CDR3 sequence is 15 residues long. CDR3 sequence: CASRDTGGNYAEQFF. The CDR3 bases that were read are TGTGCCAGCAGAGATACAGGGGGAAACTATGCT.

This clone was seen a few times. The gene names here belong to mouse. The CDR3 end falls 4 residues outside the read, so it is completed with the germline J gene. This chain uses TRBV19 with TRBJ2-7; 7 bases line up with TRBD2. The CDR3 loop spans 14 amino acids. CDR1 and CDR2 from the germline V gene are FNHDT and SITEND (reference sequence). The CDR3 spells CASSMNWGIYEQYF. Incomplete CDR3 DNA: TGTGCCAGCAGTATGAACTGGGGTATTTAT.

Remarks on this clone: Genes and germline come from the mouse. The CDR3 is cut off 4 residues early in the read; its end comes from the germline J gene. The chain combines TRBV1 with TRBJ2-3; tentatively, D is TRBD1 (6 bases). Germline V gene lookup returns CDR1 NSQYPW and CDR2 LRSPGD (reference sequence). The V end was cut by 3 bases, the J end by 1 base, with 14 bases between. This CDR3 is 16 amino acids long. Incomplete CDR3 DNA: TGCACCTGCAGTGCCACGGCAGGGGTGGGTGCAGAA. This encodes CTCSATAGVGAE. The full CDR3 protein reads CTCSATAGVGAETLYF.

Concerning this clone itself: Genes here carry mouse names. CDR3: CASSDVGLGDYEQYF. The CDR3 DNA, read in part, is TGTGCCAGCAGTGATGTCGGACTGGGGGACTAT. The V gene is TRBV13-1, the J gene TRBJ2-7, with 10 bases aligning to TRBD2. The CDR3 end lies 4 residues beyond the end of the read and is filled in from the germline J gene. The CDR3 has 15 amino acids. Germline assignment: CDR1 NSHNY and CDR2 SYGAGN. Trimming cost V 0 bases and J 3 bases; bases outside gene matches: 3.

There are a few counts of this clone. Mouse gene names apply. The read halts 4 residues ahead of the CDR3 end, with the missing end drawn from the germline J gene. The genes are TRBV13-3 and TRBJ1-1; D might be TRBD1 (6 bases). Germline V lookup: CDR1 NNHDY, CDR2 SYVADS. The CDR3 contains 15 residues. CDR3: CASSDLGGAGPEVFF. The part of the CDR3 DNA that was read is TGTGCCAGCAGTGATTTGGGGGGCGCGGGGCCA.

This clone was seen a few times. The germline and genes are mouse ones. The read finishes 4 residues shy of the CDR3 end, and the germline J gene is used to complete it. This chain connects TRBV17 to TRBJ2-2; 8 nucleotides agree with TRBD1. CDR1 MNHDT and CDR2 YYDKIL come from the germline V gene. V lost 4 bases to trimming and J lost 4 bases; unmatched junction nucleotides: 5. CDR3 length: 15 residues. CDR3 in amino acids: CASSTDRARTGQLYF. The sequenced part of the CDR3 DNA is TGTGCTAGCAGTACGGACAGGGCTCGCACCGGG.

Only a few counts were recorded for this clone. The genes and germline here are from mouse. This CDR3 reads CASSFQGYAEQFF. The sequenced part of the CDR3 DNA is TGTGCTAGCAGTTTCCAGGGGTATGCT. The chain has TRBV29 and TRBJ2-1, with D possibly TRBD1 on 6 matching bases. The read halts 4 residues ahead of the CDR3 end, with the missing end drawn from the germline J gene. Per the germline V gene, CDR1 is MSHET and CDR2 is SYDVDS. Trimming removed 3 bases from V and 4 bases from J, with 7 bases in between. There are 13 residues in the CDR3.

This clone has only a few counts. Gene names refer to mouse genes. CDR3 sequence: CASSEGLGGLSSYEQYF. The covered CDR3 bases are TGTGCCAGCAGTGAGGGACTGGGGGGGCTCAGCTCCTAT. The chain combines TRBV13-3 with TRBJ2-7; the match to TRBD2 covers 14 bases. From the germline J gene comes the end of the CDR3, since the read stops 4 residues before it. V was pared by 2 bases and J by 0 bases, with 4 bases of the junction left unmatched. Germline loops: CDR1 NNHDY, CDR2 SYVADS. CDR3 length: 17 amino acids.

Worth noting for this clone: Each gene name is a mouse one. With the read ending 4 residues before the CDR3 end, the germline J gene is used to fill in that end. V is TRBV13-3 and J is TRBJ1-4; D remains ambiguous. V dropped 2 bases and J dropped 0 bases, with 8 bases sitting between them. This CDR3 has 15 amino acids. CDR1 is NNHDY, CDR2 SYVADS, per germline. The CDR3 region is CASSEMTISNERLFF. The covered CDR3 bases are TGTGCCAGCAGTGAAATGACAATTTCCAACGAA.

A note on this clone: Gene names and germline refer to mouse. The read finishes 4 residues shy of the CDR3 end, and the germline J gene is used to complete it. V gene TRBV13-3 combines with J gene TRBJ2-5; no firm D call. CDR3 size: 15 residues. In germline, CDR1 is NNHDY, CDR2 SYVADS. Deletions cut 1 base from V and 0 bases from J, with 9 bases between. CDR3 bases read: TGTGCCAGCAGTGATCGCCAGACTAACCAAGAC. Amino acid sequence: CASSDRQTNQD. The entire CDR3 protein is CASSDRQTNQDTQYF.

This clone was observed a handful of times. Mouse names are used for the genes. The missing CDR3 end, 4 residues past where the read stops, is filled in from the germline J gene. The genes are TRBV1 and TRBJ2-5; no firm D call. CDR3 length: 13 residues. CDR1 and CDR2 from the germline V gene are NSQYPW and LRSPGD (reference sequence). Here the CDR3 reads CTCSAGVVDTQYF. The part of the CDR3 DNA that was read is TGCACCTGCAGTGCAGGGGTAGTGGAC.

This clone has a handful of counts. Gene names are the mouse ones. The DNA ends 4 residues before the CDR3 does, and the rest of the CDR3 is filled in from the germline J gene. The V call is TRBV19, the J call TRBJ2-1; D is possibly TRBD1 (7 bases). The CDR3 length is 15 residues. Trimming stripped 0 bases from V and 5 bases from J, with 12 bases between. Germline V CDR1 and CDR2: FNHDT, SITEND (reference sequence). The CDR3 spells CASSIGEGAHAEQFF. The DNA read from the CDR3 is TGTGCCAGCAGTATAGGGGAGGGGGCGCATGCT.

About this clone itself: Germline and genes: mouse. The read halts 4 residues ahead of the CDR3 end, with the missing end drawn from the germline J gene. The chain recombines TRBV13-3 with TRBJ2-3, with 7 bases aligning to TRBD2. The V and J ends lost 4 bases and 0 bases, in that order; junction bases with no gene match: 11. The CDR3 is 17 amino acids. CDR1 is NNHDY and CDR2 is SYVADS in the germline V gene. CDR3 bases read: TGTGCCAGCAGTCCCCTGGCTGGGGGAGCTAGTGCAGAA. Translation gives CASSPLAGGASAE. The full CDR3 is CASSPLAGGASAETLYF.

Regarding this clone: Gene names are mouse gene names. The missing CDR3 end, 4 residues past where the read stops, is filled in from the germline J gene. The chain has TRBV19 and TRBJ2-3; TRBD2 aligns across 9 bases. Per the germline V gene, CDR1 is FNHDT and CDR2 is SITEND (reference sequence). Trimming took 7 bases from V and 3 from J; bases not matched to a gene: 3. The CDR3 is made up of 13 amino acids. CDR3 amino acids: CASADWGAETLYF. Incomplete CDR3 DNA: TGTGCCAGCGCCGACTGGGGGGCAGAA.

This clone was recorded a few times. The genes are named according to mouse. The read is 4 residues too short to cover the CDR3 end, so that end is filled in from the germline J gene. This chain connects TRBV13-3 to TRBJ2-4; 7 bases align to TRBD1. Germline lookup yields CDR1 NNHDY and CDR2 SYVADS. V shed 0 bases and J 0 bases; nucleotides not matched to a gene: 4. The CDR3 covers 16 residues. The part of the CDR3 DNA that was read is TGTGCCAGCAGTGATGACAGGGGATTTAGTCAAAAC. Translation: CASSDDRGFSQN. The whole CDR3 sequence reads CASSDDRGFSQNTLYF.

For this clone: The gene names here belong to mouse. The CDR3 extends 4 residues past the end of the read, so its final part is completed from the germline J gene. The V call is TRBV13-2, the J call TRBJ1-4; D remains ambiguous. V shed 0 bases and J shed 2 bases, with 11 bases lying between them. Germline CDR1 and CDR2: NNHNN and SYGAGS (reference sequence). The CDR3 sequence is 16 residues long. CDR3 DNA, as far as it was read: TGTGCCAGCGGTGATGTGGGGAGACCCTCCAACGAA. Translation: CASGDVGRPSNE. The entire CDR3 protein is CASGDVGRPSNERLFF.

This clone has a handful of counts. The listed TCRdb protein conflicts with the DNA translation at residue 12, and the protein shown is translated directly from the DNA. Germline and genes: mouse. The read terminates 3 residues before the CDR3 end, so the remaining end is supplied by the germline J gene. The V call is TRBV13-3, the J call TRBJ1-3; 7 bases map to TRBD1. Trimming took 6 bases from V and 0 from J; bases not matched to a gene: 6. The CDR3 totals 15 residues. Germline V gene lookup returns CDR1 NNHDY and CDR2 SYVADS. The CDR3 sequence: CASIPGQYSGNTLYF. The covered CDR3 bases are TGTGCCAGCATACCGGGACAGTATTCTGGAAATACG.

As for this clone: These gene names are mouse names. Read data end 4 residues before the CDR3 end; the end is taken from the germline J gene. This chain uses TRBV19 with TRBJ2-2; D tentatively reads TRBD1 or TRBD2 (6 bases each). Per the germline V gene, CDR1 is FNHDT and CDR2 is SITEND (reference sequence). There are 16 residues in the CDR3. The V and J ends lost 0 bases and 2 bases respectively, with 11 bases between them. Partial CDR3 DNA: TGTGCCAGCAGTATAGGGGGGCGCCGGAACACCGGG. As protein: CASSIGGRRNTG. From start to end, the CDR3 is CASSIGGRRNTGQLYF.